Listed here are 8 T cell receptor beta chains from one sample, sequenced in a study of shared clonotypes between healthy human individuals. Sequenced by immunoSEQ multiplex PCR; TCRdb stores in-frame clones only, minus some. Of roughly 1 million clones listed, 75% to 85% are singletons. Sequenced input: memory CD4+ T cells from PBMCs. Described subset: CD45RA-negative fraction. The origin of the receptors is a man between 18 and 35 years old in good health. Some clones in this sample may be carry-over from other donors' samples.

Here the CDR3 reads CASQPGTGRTEAFF. The CDR3, as DNA: TGCGCCAGCCAACCCGGGACAGGGCGGACTGAAGCTTTCTTT. This chain uses TRBV5-1 with TRBJ1-1; 9 bases align to TRBD1. The CDR3 length is 14 residues. Germline V gene lookup returns CDR1 SGHRS and CDR2 YFSETQ. V was pared by 7 bases and J by 5 bases, with 9 bases of the junction left unmatched.

The chain is built from TRBV27 and TRBJ2-7, with TRBD2 matching 14 bases. The CDR3 totals 18 residues. V shed 3 bases and J 2 bases; nucleotides not matched to a gene: 9. The germline CDR1 and CDR2 sequences are MNHEY and SMNVEV (reference sequence). CDR3 amino acids: CASSLGLAGVKWPYEQYF. CDR3 coding DNA: TGTGCCAGCAGTTTGGGACTAGCGGGAGTTAAGTGGCCCTACGAGCAGTACTTC.

This sequence joins TRBV6-6 and TRBJ2-1, with TRBD2 as a possible D gene (7 bases). Trimming left V 11 bases short and J 7 bases short, with 15 bases between. From germline, CDR1 is MNHNY and CDR2 SVGAGI (reference sequence). This CDR3 is 12 amino acids long. The CDR3 region is CACSRGANEQFF. The CDR3 DNA is TGTGCCTGTAGTCGGGGGGCAAATGAGCAGTTCTTC.

J is TRBJ2-2 and V is TRBV30; D is possibly TRBD2 (5 bases). Per germline, CDR1 GTSNPN and CDR2 SVGIG (reference sequence). CDR3 length equals 17 residues. Trimming cost V 4 bases and J 7 bases, with 25 bases left between them. The CDR3 bases are TGTGCCTGGACTACCGCCCGGACTCGGATCCCAAGCGGGGAGCTGTTTTTT. Protein product: CAWTTARTRIPSGELFF.

The chain is built from TRBV28 and TRBJ1-3, with D tentatively TRBD1 (5 bases). The CDR3 spans 15 residues. Germline CDR1 reads MDHEN; CDR2 reads SYDVKM. V lost 6 bases and J 4 bases, leaving 16 bases between the germline ends. The CDR3 protein is CASRAYGTGGNTIYF. CDR3 in DNA: TGTGCCAGCAGAGCGTATGGGACGGGCGGAAACACCATATATTTT.

The chain couples TRBV6-5 to TRBJ1-1; 9 bases fit TRBD1. J was trimmed by 5 bases and V by 4 bases; bases with no gene match: 5. The CDR3 has 14 residues. Germline CDR1 reads MNHEY; CDR2 reads SVGAGI. The CDR3 is CASSLGTGRTEAFF. In DNA, the CDR3 is TGTGCCAGCAGTTTGGGGACAGGGAGAACTGAAGCTTTCTTT.

This clone appeared once. J is TRBJ2-3 and V is TRBV6-1, with 7 nucleotides matching TRBD1. J gave up 5 bases and V 4 bases, and 3 bases lay outside the gene matches. Germline V CDR1 and CDR2: MNHNS, SASEGT. CDR3 length equals 13 residues. Written as DNA, the CDR3 is TGTGCCAGCAGTGTAACAGGGGAAGATACGCAGTATTTT. It translates to CASSVTGEDTQYF.

Comments on this clone: A far larger clone is one base from this, pointing to a likely read error. Other DNA variants within this sample encode the same CDR3. The gene calls are TRBV5-6 and TRBJ2-3, with D possibly being TRBD1 or TRBD2 (6 bases each). V lost 2 bases and J lost 3, with 7 bases in between. The germline CDR1 and CDR2 sequences are SGHDT and YYEEEE. CDR3 length: 13 residues. CDR3 nucleotide sequence: TGTGCCAGCAGCTTAGGGGGGACAGATACGCAGTATTTT. It is translated as CASSLGGTDTQYF.